Following are 30 T cell receptor beta chains from one sample sequenced in a study of blood T cell repertoires in COVID-19. This table comes from immunoSEQ multiplex PCR, and its TCRdb copy is limited to in-frame clones, with some not included. Seen here are about 260,000 clones, approximately 89% observed once, and the top ten hold approximately 2.9%. Sequencing input: PBMCs or T cells enriched from blood (not recorded which). The receptors come from a man aged 35 to 55 who had been exposed to COVID-19.

V and J are TRBV7-9 and TRBJ2-2, with TRBD2 identical over 8 bases. The germline CDR1 and CDR2 sequences are SEHNR and FQNEAQ (reference sequence). V gave up 7 bases and J gave up 5 bases; unmatched junction bases: 9. There are 15 residues in the CDR3. The DNA for the CDR3 is TGTGCCAGCATTATGATCGGGGGGGCAACCGGGGAGCTGTTTTTT. Protein: CASIMIGGATGELFF.

The chain is built from TRBV24-1 and TRBJ1-2; D gene unclear. CDR3 length: 14 residues. The germline gives CDR1 KGHDR, CDR2 SFDVKD. Trimming cost V 2 bases and J 8 bases, with 14 bases left between them. CDR3 DNA: TGTGCCACCAGTGATTCCCAAACCTTGCAGGGCTACACCTTC. Its protein product is CATSDSQTLQGYTF.

V usage is TRBV28 and J usage is TRBJ1-5, with a weak D call TRBD1 (5 bases). From germline, CDR1 is MDHEN and CDR2 SYDVKM. The V and J ends lost 6 bases and 1 base respectively, with 13 bases between them. The CDR3 extends over 15 amino acids. The CDR3 is CASRLRGLSNQPQHF. The CDR3 nucleotides read TGTGCCAGCAGGTTAAGGGGCTTGAGCAATCAGCCCCAGCATTTT.

The J gene is TRBJ2-7, the V gene TRBV5-4; TRBD2 agrees at 9 bases. The CDR3 spans 16 residues. J lost 7 bases, V lost 1 base, and 12 bases had no gene match. Germline-derived CDR1 and CDR2 are SGHNT and YYREEE (reference sequence). The CDR3 reads CASSLIGGLAGTEQYF. The CDR3 DNA is TGTGCCAGCAGCTTGATTGGGGGGCTAGCGGGGACTGAGCAGTACTTC. Together with reference TRBV5-4 and TRBJ2-7, the CDR3 gives the full variable domain: ETGVTQSPTHLIKTRGQQVTLRCSSQSGHNTVSWYQQALGQGPQFIFQYYREEENGRGNFPPRFSGLQFPNYSSELNVNALELDDSALYLCASSLIGGLAGTEQYFGPGTRLTVT.

This clone occurred a few times. This chain connects TRBV28 to TRBJ1-5; the D gene is possibly TRBD1 (6 bases). This CDR3 is 14 amino acids long. The germline CDR1 and CDR2 sequences are MDHEN and SYDVKM. The V end lost 6 bases, the J end lost 10 bases, and 19 bases lay between the germline ends. The CDR3 sequence is CASRSGTSVGPQHF. The CDR3 DNA sequence: TGTGCCAGCAGGTCCGGGACATCGGTCGGCCCCCAGCATTTT.

The chain employs TRBV4-1 and TRBJ2-3, with 9 bases lining up with TRBD2. V lost 1 base and J lost 3; bases outside the gene matches: 2. Germline V lookup: CDR1 MGHRA, CDR2 YSYEKL. The CDR3 sequence is 15 residues long. The CDR3 here is CASSQGLAETDTQYF. The CDR3 DNA follows: TGCGCCAGCAGCCAAGGACTAGCGGAGACAGATACGCAGTATTTT.

The chain recombines TRBV19 with TRBJ2-5; 9 bases match TRBD1. The V segment lost 5 bases and the J segment 1 base; nucleotides outside the gene matches: 2. Germline V lookup: CDR1 LNHDA, CDR2 SQIVND (reference sequence). This CDR3 contains 14 residues. The CDR3 here is CASSVGQGQETQYF. DNA for the CDR3: TGTGCCAGTAGTGTGGGACAGGGCCAAGAGACCCAGTACTTC.

This clone was seen only once. The V call is TRBV18, the J call TRBJ1-4, with TRBD1 identical over 7 bases. With 4 bases clipped from V and 1 base from J, the junction kept 15 bases outside the gene matches. The CDR3 is 19 amino acids. The germline V gene has CDR1 KGHSH and CDR2 LQKENI. CDR3 sequence reads: CASSLIGTAGAITNEKLFF. CDR3 sequence (DNA): TGTGCCAGCTCACTTATAGGGACAGCGGGCGCAATAACTAATGAAAAACTGTTTTTT.

The chain uses TRBV10-1 and TRBJ1-2; D ambiguous. The CDR3 has 13 amino acids. Germline V gene data show CDR1 as WNHNN and CDR2 as SYGVQD (reference sequence). V lost 0 bases, J lost 6 bases, and 8 bases lay in between. The CDR3 reads CASSESRGNGYTF. CDR3 DNA sequence: TGCGCCAGCAGTGAGTCGAGAGGGAATGGCTACACCTTC.

The V gene is TRBV12-5, the J gene TRBJ2-2; D is possibly TRBD2 (6 bases). Per germline, CDR1 LGHNT and CDR2 FRNRAP. The CDR3 consists of 15 residues. Trimming left V 5 bases short and J 2 bases short, with 12 bases between. The CDR3 sequence: CASGPQRVNTGELFF. Written as DNA, the CDR3 is TGTGCTAGTGGTCCTCAGCGGGTAAACACCGGGGAGCTGTTTTTT. Filled out from reference TRBV12-5 and TRBJ2-2, the complete variable domain reads DARVTQTPRHKVTEMGQEVTMRCQPILGHNTVFWYRQTMMQGLELLAYFRNRAPLDDSGMPKDRFSAEMPDATLATLKIQPSEPRDSAVYFCASGPQRVNTGELFFGEGSRLTVL.

This clone was seen just once. The chain's CDR3 is CASSLEGAGKAFF. DNA for the CDR3: TGCGCCAGCAGCCTGGAGGGGGCGGGGAAGGCTTTCTTT. The rearrangement joins TRBV5-1 to TRBJ1-1, with TRBD1 matching 7 bases. The V gene end was trimmed by 4 bases and the J gene end by 11 bases; junction bases not matched to a gene: 11. CDR1 is SGHRS and CDR2 is YFSETQ in the germline V gene. This CDR3 has 13 amino acids.

This chain uses TRBV27 with TRBJ2-7; D gene ambiguous. Per the germline V gene, CDR1 is MNHEY and CDR2 is SMNVEV (reference sequence). The CDR3 totals 12 residues. Trimming removed 6 bases at V and 5 bases at J, with 11 bases between. CDR3 protein: CASRGGQNEQYF. CDR3 coding DNA: TGTGCCAGCAGGGGTGGGCAGAACGAGCAGTACTTC.

This clone appeared once. The rearrangement uses TRBV24-1 and TRBJ2-5, with 10 positions matching TRBD1. CDR3 length: 16 amino acids. V shed 4 bases, J shed 2 bases, and the junction held 6 bases outside the gene matches. Germline CDR1 reads KGHDR; CDR2 reads SFDVKD. CDR3 residues: CATSDAGTGEQETQYF. As DNA, the CDR3 is TGTGCCACCAGTGACGCCGGGACAGGGGAACAAGAGACCCAGTACTTC.

In its sample, this clone was seen a few times. The CDR3 bases are TGTGCCAGCAGCAAAAAGAGGCGACAGGGCATGAACACTGAAGCTTTCTTT. It specifies CASSKKRRQGMNTEAFF. The chain links TRBV21-1 to TRBJ1-1; the table assigns TRBD1, which was not confirmed against the DNA. TRBV21-1 is given as a pseudogene. CDR3 length: 17 residues.

The gene calls are TRBV5-8 and TRBJ1-3; 8 bases align to TRBD1. V dropped 1 base and J dropped 0; count of bases not matched to a gene: 3. Germline loops: CDR1 SGHTS, CDR2 YDEGEE. This CDR3 is 16 amino acids long. CDR3 DNA sequence: TGTGCCAGCAGCTTGACAGGGGGATACTCTGGAAACACCATATATTTT. Its protein product is CASSLTGGYSGNTIYF. Based on the CDR3 plus reference TRBV5-8 and TRBJ1-3, the full variable domain is EAGVTQSPTHLIKTRGQQATLRCSPISGHTSVYWYQQALGLGLQFLLWYDEGEERNRGNFPPRFSGRQFPNYSSELNVNALELEDSALYLCASSLTGGYSGNTIYFGEGSWLTVV.

This chain connects TRBV3-1 (or the pseudogene TRBV3-2) to TRBJ2-5, with 8 bases that match TRBD2. V was clipped by 8 bases and J by 0 bases; unmatched bases: 8. The CDR3 consists of 15 residues. Germline V gives CDR1 LGHDT, CDR2 YNNKEL (reference sequence). CDR3 loop: CASLPSGSYQETQYF. As DNA, the CDR3 is TGTGCCAGCTTACCTAGCGGGTCGTACCAAGAGACCCAGTACTTC.

This chain connects TRBV29-1 to TRBJ2-7; 7 bases map to TRBD2. Germline V CDR1 and CDR2: SQVTM, ANQGSEA. J gave up 3 bases and V 7 bases, and 24 bases lay outside the gene matches. CDR3 length equals 18 residues. CDR3 in amino acids: CSDVGGGGGLRGDYEQYF. In DNA, the CDR3 is TGCAGCGACGTGGGAGGAGGAGGAGGACTACGGGGGGACTACGAGCAGTACTTC.

This clone was seen a few times. J is TRBJ2-2 and V is TRBV10-1; TRBD1 matches 7 bases. Trimming at V came to 4 bases and at J to 3 bases, leaving 5 bases not matched to a gene. Germline-derived CDR1 and CDR2 are WNHNN and SYGVQD (reference sequence). CDR3 length: 15 amino acids. CDR3 loop: CASSVGTEHTGELFF. In DNA, the CDR3 is TGCGCCAGCAGTGTAGGGACAGAGCACACCGGGGAGCTGTTTTTT.

V and J are TRBV3-1 (or the pseudogene TRBV3-2) and TRBJ2-5; tentatively, D is TRBD2 (6 bases). Germline values: CDR1 LGHDT, CDR2 YNNKEL (reference sequence). The CDR3 spans 16 residues. V gave up 3 bases and J gave up 4 bases, with 18 bases separating them. The CDR3 loop is CASSQSIGGVIETQYF. CDR3 DNA: TGTGCCAGCAGCCAGTCGATAGGAGGGGTCATAGAGACCCAGTACTTC.

V is TRBV9 and J is TRBJ1-1, with TRBD1 identical over 9 bases. This CDR3 has 18 residues. After removal of 2 bases from V and 3 bases from J, the junction contained 14 bases not matched to a gene. The V gene's germline CDR1 is SGDLS and CDR2 YYNGEE. The CDR3, as DNA: TGTGCCAGCAGCGTCGGTAGAGGGGACAGGGCGCGGCACACTGAAGCTTTCTTT. Translating gives CASSVGRGDRARHTEAFF.

The V gene is TRBV11-2, the J gene TRBJ1-6; TRBD1 matches at 7 bases. V lost 0 bases and J lost 10; bases outside the gene matches: 9. This CDR3 has 16 residues. Germline V CDR1 and CDR2: SGHAT, FQNNGV. CDR3 loop: CASSLDHGTARSPLHF. The CDR3 DNA reads TGTGCCAGCAGCTTAGACCACGGGACAGCGAGATCACCCCTCCACTTT.

The CDR3: CSVDWPSHGDTQYF. DNA for the CDR3: TGCAGCGTTGATTGGCCTAGCCATGGAGATACGCAGTATTTT. The chain couples TRBV29-1 to TRBJ2-3; perhaps TRBD2 as D (5 bases). The CDR3 contains 14 residues. Trimming took off 3 bases at V and 5 bases at J, with 15 bases between the two ends. Germline values: CDR1 SQVTM, CDR2 ANQGSEA.

The rearrangement joins TRBV19 to TRBJ1-4, with 12 bases identical to TRBD1. Trimming removed 6 bases from V and 8 bases from J; junction bases left unmatched: 7. CDR3 size: 15 residues. Germline lookup yields CDR1 LNHDA and CDR2 SQIVND (reference sequence). The CDR3 DNA follows: TGTGCCAGTAGCGGGACAGGGGGCGCTGGGGAAAAACTGTTTTTT. Protein sequence: CASSGTGGAGEKLFF.

The V and J genes are TRBV6-5 and TRBJ1-2; perhaps TRBD1 as D (5 bases). From germline, CDR1 is MNHEY and CDR2 SVGAGI. The V gene lost 7 bases and the J gene lost 4 bases, with 13 bases spanning the gap. The CDR3 spans 13 residues. CDR3 nucleotides: TGTGCCAGCAAGGGGCAGGAATTCTATGGCTACACCTTC. Translating it yields CASKGQEFYGYTF.

CDR3 in amino acids: CASSLSPLRSSYNEQFF. The CDR3 DNA sequence: TGTGCCAGCAGCCTCTCGCCCCTCCGGTCATCCTACAATGAGCAGTTCTTC. The chain recombines TRBV3-1 (or the pseudogene TRBV3-2) with TRBJ2-1; D remains ambiguous. This CDR3 contains 17 residues. Germline CDR1 and CDR2: LGHDT and YNNKEL (reference sequence). Trimming took off 4 bases at V and 1 base at J, with 17 bases between the two ends.

The chain is built from TRBV4-1 and TRBJ2-5, with 16 bases that match TRBD2. CDR3 size: 17 residues. CDR1 is MGHRA, CDR2 YSYEKL, per germline. The ends lost 1 base at V and 5 bases at J; junction bases unmatched: 4. The CDR3 is CASSQAGTSGRGETQYF. DNA of the CDR3: TGCGCCAGCAGCCAAGCCGGGACTAGCGGGAGGGGGGAGACCCAGTACTTC.

This chain links TRBV2 with TRBJ2-5; 7 nucleotides line up with TRBD1. The CDR3 is 13 amino acids. Germline trimming cut 7 bases from V and 1 base from J; bases unmatched to any gene: 3. Per the germline V gene, CDR1 is SNHLY and CDR2 is FYNNEI. The chain's CDR3 is CASMRDSQETQYF. The CDR3 nucleotides are TGTGCCAGCATGAGGGACAGCCAAGAGACCCAGTACTTC.

This chain uses TRBV27 with TRBJ2-7; D is possibly TRBD1 (6 bases). CDR1 and CDR2 (germline): MNHEY, SMNVEV (reference sequence). V gave up 2 bases and J gave up 6 bases, with 14 bases separating them. The CDR3 has 14 amino acids. For the CDR3, the DNA is TGTGCCAGCAGTTTAGGGACACCTGCCGCCGAGCAGTACTTC. This encodes CASSLGTPAAEQYF.

The rearrangement links TRBV20-1 to TRBJ2-3; 11 bases match TRBD2. This CDR3 has 16 amino acids. Germline assignment: CDR1 DFQATT and CDR2 SNEGSKA (reference sequence). The junction had 6 bases not matched to a gene; V was cut back by 3 bases and J by 1 base. DNA for the CDR3: TGCAGTGCTAGTGGGCGACTAGCGGGGCGCACAGATACGCAGTATTTT. The encoded protein is CSASGRLAGRTDTQYF.

V and J are TRBV30 and TRBJ1-1, with 10 bases identical to TRBD1. With 1 base clipped from V and 6 bases from J, the junction kept 8 bases outside the gene matches. Germline CDR1 GTSNPN, CDR2 SVGIG (reference sequence). This CDR3 spans 15 amino acids. In DNA form, the CDR3 reads TGTGCCTGGAGTGCGAGCCCGACAGGGGGCTCTGAAGCTTTCTTT. This codes for CAWSASPTGGSEAFF.